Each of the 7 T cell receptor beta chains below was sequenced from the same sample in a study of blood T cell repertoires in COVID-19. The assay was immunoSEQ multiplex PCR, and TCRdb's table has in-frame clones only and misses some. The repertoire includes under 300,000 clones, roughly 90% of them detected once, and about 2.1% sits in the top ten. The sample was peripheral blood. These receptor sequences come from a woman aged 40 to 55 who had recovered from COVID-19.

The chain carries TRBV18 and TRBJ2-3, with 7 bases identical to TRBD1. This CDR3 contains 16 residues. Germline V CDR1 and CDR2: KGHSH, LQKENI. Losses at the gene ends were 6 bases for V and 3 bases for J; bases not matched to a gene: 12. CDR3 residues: CASSPKQGVDTDTQYF. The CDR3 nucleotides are TGTGCCAGCTCGCCCAAGCAGGGGGTTGATACAGATACGCAGTATTTT.

CDR3 sequence (DNA): TGTGCCAGCAGACCTAGCGGGGCCAGGGGTACGCAGTATTTT. Translating gives CASRPSGARGTQYF. The genes are TRBV27 and TRBJ2-3; TRBD2 agrees at 9 bases. CDR1 is MNHEY and CDR2 is SMNVEV in the germline V gene (reference sequence). The CDR3 has 14 amino acids. The V segment lost 6 bases and the J segment 8 bases; nucleotides outside the gene matches: 9.

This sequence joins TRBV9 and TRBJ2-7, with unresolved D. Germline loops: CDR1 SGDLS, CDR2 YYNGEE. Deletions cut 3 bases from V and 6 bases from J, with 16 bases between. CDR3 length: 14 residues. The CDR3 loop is CASSADLGSREQYF. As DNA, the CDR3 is TGTGCCAGCAGCGCAGACCTAGGATCCCGCGAGCAGTACTTC.

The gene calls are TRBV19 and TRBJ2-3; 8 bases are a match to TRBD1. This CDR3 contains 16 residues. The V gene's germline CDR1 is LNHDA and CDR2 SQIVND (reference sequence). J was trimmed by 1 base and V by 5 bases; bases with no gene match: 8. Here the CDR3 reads CASSDRDRGGTDTQYF. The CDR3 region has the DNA TGTGCCAGTAGTGACCGTGACAGGGGTGGCACAGATACGCAGTATTTT.

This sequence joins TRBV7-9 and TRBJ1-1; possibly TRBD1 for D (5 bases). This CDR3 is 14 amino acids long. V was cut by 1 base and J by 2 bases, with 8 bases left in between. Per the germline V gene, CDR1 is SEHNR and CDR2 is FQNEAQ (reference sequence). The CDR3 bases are TGTGCCAGCAGCTTAGGTAGGGGAAACACTGAAGCTTTCTTT. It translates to CASSLGRGNTEAFF.

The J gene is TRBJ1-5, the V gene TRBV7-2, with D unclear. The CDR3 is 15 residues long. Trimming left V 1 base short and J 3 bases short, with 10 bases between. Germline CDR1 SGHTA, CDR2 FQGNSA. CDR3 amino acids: CASSLVVADNQPQHF. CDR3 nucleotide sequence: TGTGCCAGCAGCTTAGTGGTTGCAGACAATCAGCCCCAGCATTTT.

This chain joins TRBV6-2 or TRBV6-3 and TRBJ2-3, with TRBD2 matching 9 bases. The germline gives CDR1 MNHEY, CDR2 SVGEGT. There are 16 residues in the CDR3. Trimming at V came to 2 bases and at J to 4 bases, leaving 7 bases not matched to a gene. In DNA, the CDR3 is TGTGCCAGCAGTTACATGGCGGGGGGGGTCTCAGATACGCAGTATTTT. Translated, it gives CASSYMAGGVSDTQYF.